The 9 T cell receptor beta chains given below trace back to one sample, sequenced in a study of Graves' ophthalmopathy and Graves' hyperthyroidism. Amplified TCR beta CDR3 regions were obtained using RNA transcripts as template. The library came from an HTBI-primed first-round RT-PCR and a second-round multiplex PCR. TCRdb reanalysed the multiplex PCR reads using MiXCR and keeps one entry per CDR3 protein. The profile shows tens of thousands of distinct CDR3 sequences, more than 40% of them singletons. The material sequenced was peripheral blood. The receptors here all came from an adult woman with Graves' ophthalmopathy.

This clonotype was observed a few times. Its ends do not fully match the called genes, so a read error is possible. V gene TRBV7-2 combines with J gene TRBJ2-5, with D perhaps TRBD2 (6 bases). CDR3 size: 15 residues. Germline V gene lookup returns CDR1 SGHTA and CDR2 FQGNSA. The CDR3 loop is CVSSLVSSVGETQYF. The CDR3 nucleotides are TGCGTCAGCAGCTTAGTCTCTAGCGTCGGAGAGACCCAGTACTTC.

This clonotype was counted ten times or more. The genes are TRBV7-2 and TRBJ2-1; D possibly corresponds to TRBD2 (5 bases). CDR3 length equals 15 residues. Germline CDR1 reads SGHTA; CDR2 reads FQGNSA. Trimming pared 5 bases from V and 0 bases from J, leaving 11 bases between. As DNA, the CDR3 is TGTGCCAGCAGCCCGGACTCGAGCTCCTACAATGAGCAGTTCTTC. Protein product: CASSPDSSSYNEQFF.

The chain has TRBV28 and TRBJ1-3; D perhaps matches TRBD1 (6 bases). Germline V gene lookup returns CDR1 MDHEN and CDR2 SYDVKM. V dropped 4 bases and J dropped 5 bases, with 15 bases sitting between them. This CDR3 has 15 residues. Written as DNA, the CDR3 is TGTGCCAGCAGTTATACAGGGATAGTTCGAAACACCATATATTTT. Residues: CASSYTGIVRNTIYF.

This clonotype was counted many times. This chain joins TRBV7-2 and TRBJ1-2; D gene ambiguous. V gave up 2 bases and J gave up 3 bases, with 10 bases separating them. Germline assignment: CDR1 SGHTA and CDR2 FQGNSA. This CDR3 has 14 amino acids. CDR3 region: CASSLTDFDYGYTF. CDR3 in DNA: TGTGCCAGCAGCTTAACAGATTTCGACTATGGCTACACCTTC.

This clonotype was counted ten times or more. The chain links TRBV6-5 to TRBJ2-5; no firm D call. Germline CDR1 is MNHEY and CDR2 is SVGAGI. Trimming took off 4 bases at V and 5 bases at J, with 8 bases between the two ends. The CDR3 totals 12 residues. Here the CDR3 DNA reads TGTGCCAGCAGTTGGGCTGGGGAGACCCAGTACTTC. Amino acids: CASSWAGETQYF.

Concerning this clonotype itself: The conserved phenylalanine or tryptophan normally closing the CDR3 is absent here, so this likely arose from a read error. The DNA is omitted, as the CDR3 cannot be located on it reliably, and the CDR3 follows TCRdb's listing. The V and J genes are TRBV24-1 and TRBJ1-3; the table calls TRBD1, which could not be checked here. Per germline, CDR1 KGHDR and CDR2 SFDVKD. The CDR3 length is 9 residues, termini included. The CDR3 here is CATSDPDSS.

The chain is built from TRBV15 and TRBJ2-1; the D gene is possibly TRBD2 (6 bases). This CDR3 region has 13 residues. V was cut by 0 bases and J by 10 bases, with 10 bases left in between. CDR1 LNHNV and CDR2 YYDKDF come from the germline V gene (reference sequence). CDR3 protein: CATSRDDSGEQFF. Written as DNA, the CDR3 is TGTGCCACCAGCAGAGATGATAGCGGAGAGCAGTTCTTC.

At least ten counts were recorded for this clonotype. The V and J genes are TRBV9 and TRBJ1-4, with D uncertain. Germline assignment: CDR1 SGDLS and CDR2 YYNGEE. The CDR3 totals 16 residues. Deletions cut 4 bases from V and 8 bases from J, with 21 bases between. The CDR3 bases are TGTGCCAGCAGCTCAAGACCCAATACAAGGGAGGAAAAACTGTTTTTT. This sequence encodes CASSSRPNTREEKLFF.

The chain links TRBV11-2 to TRBJ2-1, with TRBD2 matching 9 bases. The CDR3 is 13 residues long. The trim removed 9 bases at V and 10 bases at J, leaving 10 bases unmatched. Germline CDR1 and CDR2: SGHAT and FQNNGV. For the CDR3, the DNA is TGTGCCAGTATGTATAGCGGGGGACCGGAGCAGTTCTTC. Residues: CASMYSGGPEQFF.